The clone carrying this T cell receptor (beta chain) was seen just once. The data stem from a study of blood T cell repertoires in COVID-19. About the research overall: Material from acute and convalescent COVID-19 was sourced from the United States, Italy and Spain. T cells, B-cell-depleted T cells, or PBMCs supplied cDNA or gDNA.

As handled by the study authors: Amplified reference gene primers provided the basis for estimating nucleated cell counts. Sequencing was performed with immunoSEQ multiplex PCR; in TCRdb, only in-frame clones are kept and a portion is missing. V and J calls and clone size follow that table, whereas D and trimming were derived from the DNA. The table includes approximately 80,000 clones, 88% detected once. V lost 3 bases to trimming and J lost 0 bases; unmatched junction nucleotides: 10. The CDR3 is 18 amino acids. Germline CDR1 is LNHDA and CDR2 is SQIVND (reference sequence). The receptor's source is a human donor in a cohort sampled during active COVID-19. The gene calls are TRBV19 and TRBJ2-3; 9 bases match TRBD1. Sequencing used peripheral blood. CDR3: CASSIPRGGQGSTDTQYF. The CDR3 DNA follows: TGTGCCAGTAGTATTCCACGTGGTGGACAGGGGAGCACAGATACGCAGTATTTT.